These 28 T cell receptor beta chains were sequenced from one sample in a study of T-cell memory formation after mild COVID-19. TCRdb reprocessed the 5' RACE reads with MiXCR, giving one entry per CDR3 protein. The sample includes under 300,000 distinct CDR3 sequences, around 17% of them seen just once. The sample consisted of PBMCs or a T cell subset sorted from them (not recorded which). Receptors originate from a man between 18 and 35 years old who had mild COVID-19 (a few samples of this study predate the infection). Cell type and time point are not known.

The table lists this clonotype with a few counts. CDR3 nucleotides: TGTGCCAGCACCCCGGGACAGGGCAATCAGCCCCAGCATTTT. This translates into CASTPGQGNQPQHF. This rearrangement joins TRBV12-3 or TRBV12-4 to TRBJ1-5; 8 nucleotides line up with TRBD1. V lost 7 bases, J lost 2 bases, and 4 bases stayed unmatched. This CDR3 is 14 amino acids long.

This clonotype appeared a few times. This sequence joins TRBV24-1 and TRBJ2-1, with D possibly TRBD2 on 6 matching bases. The length of the CDR3 is 14 residues. V dropped 8 bases and J dropped 7 bases, with 17 bases sitting between them. Germline-derived CDR1 and CDR2 are KGHDR and SFDVKD. For the CDR3, the DNA is TGTGCCACCATGGCGCGGGGACTGAATAATGAGCAGTTCTTC. This translates into CATMARGLNNEQFF.

This clonotype showed up just a few times. The chain joins TRBV7-6 to TRBJ1-5; D gene unclear. Trimming shortened V by 3 bases and J by 4 bases, and 10 bases separated the two germline ends. The germline V gene has CDR1 SGHVS and CDR2 FNYEAQ. The CDR3 length is 14 residues. The CDR3 sequence is CASSLYGSNQPQHF. The CDR3 nucleotides read TGTGCCAGCAGCTTGTACGGTAGTAATCAGCCCCAGCATTTT.

This clonotype was observed many times. J is TRBJ2-2 and V is TRBV6-5, with a tentative D call TRBD2 (7 bases). V was cut by 7 bases and J by 8 bases, with 20 bases left in between. CDR1 is MNHEY and CDR2 is SVGAGI in the germline V gene. This CDR3 contains 15 residues. DNA of the CDR3: TGTGCCAGCATCCCCTGGGGGGGGGCCCCTGGGGAGCTGTTTTTT. It codes for CASIPWGGAPGELFF.

This clonotype was seen a single time. The V gene is TRBV5-5, the J gene TRBJ1-4; D might be TRBD1 (5 bases). Germline lookup yields CDR1 SGHKS and CDR2 YYEKEE (reference sequence). The CDR3 extends over 17 amino acids. V was shortened by 1 base and J by 0 bases, with 13 bases between the two germline ends. CDR3 protein: CASSLQRGVATNEKLFF. CDR3 sequence (DNA): TGTGCCAGCAGCTTGCAGCGGGGGGTGGCAACTAATGAAAAACTGTTTTTT.

About this clonotype: A read error may explain this, as a much larger clone is one base away. V is TRBV12-3 or TRBV12-4 and J is TRBJ1-5; no reliable D call. The CDR3 length is 13 residues. V lost 0 bases, J lost 4 bases, and 4 bases lay in between. CDR3: CASSLAQNQPQHF. In DNA, the CDR3 is TGTGCCAGCAGTTTAGCACAGAATCAGCCCCAGCATTTT.

This clonotype was recorded at least ten times. The chain couples TRBV4-2 to TRBJ2-2, with D perhaps being TRBD1 or TRBD2 (6 bases each). Trimming left V 4 bases short and J 7 bases short, with 13 bases between. Per germline, CDR1 LGHNA and CDR2 YNFKEQ. The CDR3 runs 14 residues. The CDR3 region has the DNA TGTGCCAGCAGCCGAGGGGGGCTGGACGGGGAGCTGTTTTTT. Its protein product is CASSRGGLDGELFF.

The chain couples TRBV5-1 to TRBJ1-2, with no clear D. Germline V CDR1 and CDR2: SGHRS, YFSETQ. V was shortened by 0 bases and J by 2 bases, with 8 bases between the two germline ends. CDR3 size: 14 residues. The CDR3 region has the DNA TGCGCCAGCAGCTTGGGTAACAGCAACTATGGCTACACCTTC. It codes for CASSLGNSNYGYTF.

The rearrangement links TRBV4-1 to TRBJ2-4; 10 positions agree with TRBD2. This CDR3 spans 17 amino acids. V dropped 4 bases and J dropped 6; count of bases not matched to a gene: 12. Germline V lookup: CDR1 MGHRA, CDR2 YSYEKL. This CDR3 reads CASSRGSGGAQGNIQYF. The CDR3 DNA reads TGCGCCAGCAGCCGGGGAAGCGGGGGGGCCCAAGGAAACATTCAGTACTTC.

This clonotype has a handful of counts. CDR3 residues: CASAQYRESTDTQYF. For the CDR3, the DNA is TGTGCCAGCGCTCAGTACAGGGAATCCACAGATACGCAGTATTTT. The chain has TRBV7-6 and TRBJ2-3; TRBD1 is a possible D gene (6 bases). V was trimmed by 8 bases and J by 2 bases, leaving 17 bases between them. Germline V gene lookup returns CDR1 SGHVS and CDR2 FNYEAQ. This CDR3 has 15 amino acids.

This clonotype was counted only a few times. The V and J genes are TRBV20-1 and TRBJ2-1, with D possibly TRBD2 on 5 matching bases. Germline-derived CDR1 and CDR2 are DFQATT and SNEGSKA (reference sequence). This CDR3 has 13 amino acids. With 5 bases removed from V and 5 bases from J, the gap between germline ends came to 13 bases. The CDR3 DNA sequence: TGCAGTGCTGGCCGCGGACTCGACAATGAGCAGTTCTTC. This gives the protein CSAGRGLDNEQFF.

V usage is TRBV28 and J usage is TRBJ1-5; a possible D gene is TRBD1 (6 bases). Germline assignment: CDR1 MDHEN and CDR2 SYDVKM. The V gene lost 3 bases and the J gene lost 7 bases, with 13 bases spanning the gap. This CDR3 comprises 14 residues. For the CDR3, the DNA is TGTGCCAGCAGTTTTCCGGGTGGGGGCCAGCCCCAGCATTTT. It encodes CASSFPGGGQPQHF.

The V gene is TRBV27, the J gene TRBJ2-7; D remains unclear. V lost 8 bases to trimming and J lost 6 bases, with 11 bases between them. Germline assignment: CDR1 MNHEY and CDR2 SMNVEV (reference sequence). The CDR3 is made up of 11 amino acids. The CDR3 reads CASATAGEQYV. CDR3 nucleotides: TGTGCCAGCGCAACTGCTGGCGAGCAGTACGTC.

V and J are TRBV5-1 and TRBJ2-1; 7 nucleotides line up with TRBD1. The V and J ends lost 4 bases and 0 bases, in that order; junction bases with no gene match: 10. CDR1 and CDR2 from the germline V gene are SGHRS and YFSETQ. The CDR3 has 17 residues. The CDR3 protein is CASSPRGLGASYNEQFF. The CDR3 coding sequence is TGCGCCAGCAGCCCGAGGGGGCTCGGGGCCTCCTACAATGAGCAGTTCTTC.

A word on this clonotype: A read error may be the cause here, since a much bigger clone is one base away. This rearrangement joins TRBV5-1 to TRBJ2-3, with D unresolved. Germline V CDR1 and CDR2: SGHRS, YFSETQ. This CDR3 is built from 11 residues. The CDR3 DNA reads as TGCGCCAGCAAGGAAGGAGATACGCGGTATTTT. Protein: CASKEGDTRYF.

Only a few counts were recorded for this clonotype. This rearrangement joins TRBV5-6 to TRBJ1-1, with D unresolved. CDR3 length: 16 residues. Germline V gives CDR1 SGHDT, CDR2 YYEEEE. The ends were cut back, 2 bases at V and 3 bases at J, with 17 bases in the middle. The CDR3: CASSFFGTTEHTEAFF. DNA of the CDR3: TGTGCCAGCAGCTTCTTCGGAACGACGGAGCACACTGAAGCTTTCTTT. The full variable domain, its missing parts supplied by reference TRBV5-6 and TRBJ1-1, is DAGVTQSPTHLIKTRGQQVTLRCSPKSGHDTVSWYQQALGQGPQFIFQYYEEEERQRGNFPDRFSGHQFPNYSSELNVNALLLGDSALYLCASSFFGTTEHTEAFFGQGTRLTVV.

The chain recombines TRBV9 with TRBJ1-2, with no clear D. This CDR3 is built from 13 residues. From germline, CDR1 is SGDLS and CDR2 YYNGEE. V gave up 3 bases and J gave up 3 bases, with 9 bases separating them. In DNA form, the CDR3 reads TGTGCCAGCAGCGACGGGGAAGACTATGGCTACACCTTC. It codes for CASSDGEDYGYTF.

The table lists this clonotype with a few counts. This chain joins TRBV6-2 or TRBV6-3 and TRBJ1-6, with 10 bases identical to TRBD1. V was clipped by 2 bases and J by 7 bases; unmatched bases: 5. CDR3 length: 16 amino acids. Germline V CDR1 and CDR2: MNHEY, SVGEGT. CDR3 protein: CASSYPPDRGNSPLHF. The CDR3 region has the DNA TGTGCCAGCAGTTACCCCCCGGACAGGGGGAATTCACCCCTCCACTTT.

This clonotype was detected a few times. This sequence joins TRBV5-1 and TRBJ2-5; TRBD1 is a possible D gene (5 bases). Trimming removed 6 bases from V and 2 bases from J, with 11 bases in between. Germline CDR1 SGHRS, CDR2 YFSETQ. This CDR3 contains 13 residues. CDR3 coding DNA: TGCGCCAGCAACCGGACACCGCAAGAGACCCAGTACTTC. Its protein is CASNRTPQETQYF.

The chain joins TRBV28 to TRBJ2-2, with a tentative D call TRBD1 (5 bases). V lost 5 bases and J lost 2, with 15 bases in between. The CDR3 sequence is 16 residues long. The V gene's germline CDR1 is MDHEN and CDR2 SYDVKM. CDR3 protein: CASSGGSQGNTGELFF. CDR3 nucleotides: TGTGCCAGCAGTGGCGGATCTCAGGGAAACACCGGGGAGCTGTTTTTT.

This clonotype has a count of ten or more. The rearrangement uses TRBV7-2 and TRBJ1-1; no reliable D call. Germline CDR1 SGHTA, CDR2 FQGNSA. The V end lost 4 bases, the J end lost 9 bases, and 12 bases lay between the germline ends. CDR3 size: 12 residues. The CDR3 spells CASSSVLSKAFF. CDR3 DNA sequence: TGTGCCAGCAGCTCTGTCCTAAGTAAAGCTTTCTTT.

There are a few counts of this clonotype. The chain is built from TRBV7-3 and TRBJ1-5, with TRBD1 matching over 9 bases. The CDR3 covers 15 residues. The V and J ends lost 5 bases and 1 base, in that order; junction bases with no gene match: 3. CDR1 and CDR2 from the germline V gene are SGHTA and FQGTGA. In DNA, the CDR3 is TGTGCCAGCAGCGGACAGGGGACGAGCAATCAGCCCCAGCATTTT. Translating it yields CASSGQGTSNQPQHF. Using reference TRBV7-3 and TRBJ1-5 for the parts outside the CDR3, the full variable domain is GAGVSQTPSNKVTEKGKYVELRCDPISGHTALYWYRQSLGQGPEFLIYFQGTGAADDSGLPNDRFFAVRPEGSVSTLKIQRTERGDSAVYLCASSGQGTSNQPQHFGDGTRLSIL.

The chain has TRBV20-1 and TRBJ1-2; tentative D call: TRBD1 (5 bases). Germline lookup yields CDR1 DFQATT and CDR2 SNEGSKA (reference sequence). This CDR3 comprises 14 residues. V was trimmed by 3 bases and J by 4 bases, leaving 15 bases between them. CDR3 sequence: CSASSRDGSYGYTF. CDR3 in DNA: TGCAGTGCTAGCTCTAGGGACGGAAGCTATGGCTACACCTTC.

This clonotype was seen just once. The gene calls are TRBV10-3 and TRBJ1-6; 7 bases agree with TRBD1. After removal of 10 bases from V and 7 bases from J, the junction contained 7 bases not matched to a gene. This CDR3 is built from 13 residues. In germline, CDR1 is ENHRY, CDR2 SYGVKD. CDR3 nucleotides: TGTGCCACCGGAGGGGGCCTGAATTCACCCCTCCACTTT. This sequence encodes CATGGGLNSPLHF.

This clonotype was recorded a few times. J is TRBJ2-3 and V is TRBV5-1; either TRBD1 or TRBD2 may fit D (7 bases each). V gave up 3 bases and J gave up 4 bases, with 18 bases separating them. This CDR3 has 16 residues. Germline CDR1 reads SGHRS; CDR2 reads YFSETQ. The CDR3 spells CASSYAPGGDADTQYF. The CDR3 DNA follows: TGCGCCAGCAGCTATGCCCCAGGGGGGGACGCAGATACGCAGTATTTT.

The gene calls are TRBV7-6 and TRBJ1-2; D might be TRBD1 (6 bases). This CDR3 has 14 amino acids. Germline V gene lookup returns CDR1 SGHVS and CDR2 FNYEAQ. V lost 6 bases and J lost 8, with 19 bases in between. CDR3 in DNA: TGTGCCAGCAGTCGGACAGACACGGGCAGGGGCTACACCTTC. Its translation is CASSRTDTGRGYTF. The whole variable domain, filled in from reference TRBV7-6 and TRBJ1-2, reads GAGVSQSPRYKVTKRGQDVALRCDPISGHVSLYWYRQALGQGPEFLTYFNYEAQQDKSGLPNDRFSAERPEGSISTLTIQRTEQRDSAMYRCASSRTDTGRGYTFGSGTRLTVV.

This chain joins TRBV11-3 and TRBJ2-2; D tentatively reads TRBD1 or TRBD2 (6 bases each). Trimming left V 5 bases short and J 1 base short, with 17 bases between. Per germline, CDR1 SGHNT and CDR2 YENEEA. The CDR3 extends over 17 amino acids. The CDR3 spells CASSHRGRAGNTGELFF. The CDR3 region has the DNA TGTGCCAGCAGCCATCGGGGGCGAGCGGGGAACACCGGGGAGCTGTTTTTT. Combining the CDR3 with reference TRBV11-3 and TRBJ2-2 gives the whole variable domain EAGVVQSPRYKIIEKKQPVAFWCNPISGHNTLYWYLQNLGQGPELLIRYENEEAVDDSQLPKDRFSAERLKGVDSTLKIQPAELGDSAVYLCASSHRGRAGNTGELFFGEGSRLTVL.

This chain joins TRBV20-1 and TRBJ2-5; D unresolved. The V gene's germline CDR1 is DFQATT and CDR2 SNEGSKA (reference sequence). Trimming removed 5 bases at V and 4 bases at J, with 14 bases between. The CDR3 has 13 residues. CDR3 region: CSAPSASLETQYF. The CDR3 nucleotides read TGCAGTGCTCCCTCTGCGTCACTAGAGACCCAGTACTTC.